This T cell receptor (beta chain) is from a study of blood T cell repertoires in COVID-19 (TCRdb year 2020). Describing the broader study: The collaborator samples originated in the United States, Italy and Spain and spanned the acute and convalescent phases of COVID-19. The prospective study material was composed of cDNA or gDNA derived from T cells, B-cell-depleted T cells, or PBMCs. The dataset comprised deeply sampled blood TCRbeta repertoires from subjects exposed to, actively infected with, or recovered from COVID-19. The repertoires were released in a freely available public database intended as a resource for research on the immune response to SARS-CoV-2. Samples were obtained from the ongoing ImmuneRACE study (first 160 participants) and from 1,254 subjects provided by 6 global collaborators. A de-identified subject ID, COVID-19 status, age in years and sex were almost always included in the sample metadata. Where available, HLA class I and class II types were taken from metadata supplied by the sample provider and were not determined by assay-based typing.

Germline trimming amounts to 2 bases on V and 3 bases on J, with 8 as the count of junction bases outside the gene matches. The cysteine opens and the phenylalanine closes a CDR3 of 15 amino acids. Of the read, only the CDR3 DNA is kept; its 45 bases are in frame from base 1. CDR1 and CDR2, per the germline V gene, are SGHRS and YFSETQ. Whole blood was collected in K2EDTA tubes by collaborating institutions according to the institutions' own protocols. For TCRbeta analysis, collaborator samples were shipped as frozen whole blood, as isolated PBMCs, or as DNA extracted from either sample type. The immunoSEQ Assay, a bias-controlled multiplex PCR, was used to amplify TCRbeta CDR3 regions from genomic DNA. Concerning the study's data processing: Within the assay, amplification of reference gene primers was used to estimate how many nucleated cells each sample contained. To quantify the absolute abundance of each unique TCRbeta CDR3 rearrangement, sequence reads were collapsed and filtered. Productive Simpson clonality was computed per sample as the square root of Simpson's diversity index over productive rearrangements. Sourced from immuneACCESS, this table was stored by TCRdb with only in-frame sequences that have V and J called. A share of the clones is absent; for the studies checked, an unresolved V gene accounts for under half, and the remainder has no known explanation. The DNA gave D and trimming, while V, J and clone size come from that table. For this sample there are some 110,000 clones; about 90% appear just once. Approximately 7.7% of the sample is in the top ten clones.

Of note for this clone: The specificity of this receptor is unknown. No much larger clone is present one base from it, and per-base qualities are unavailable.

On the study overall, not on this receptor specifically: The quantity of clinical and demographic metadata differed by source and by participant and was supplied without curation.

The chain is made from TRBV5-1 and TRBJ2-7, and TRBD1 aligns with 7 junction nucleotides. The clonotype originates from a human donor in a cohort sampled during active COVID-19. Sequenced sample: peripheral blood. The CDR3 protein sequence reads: CASSFSEGQIYEQYF. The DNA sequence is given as TGCGCCAGCAGCTTTTCTGAGGGACAGATCTACGAGCAGTACTTC.